This entry lists 2 T cell receptor beta chains sequenced from one sample in a study of T cell repertoires in cytomegalovirus infection. Via MiXCR, TCRdb re-called the reads, giving one row per CDR3 protein. The sample records 290,000 or so distinct CDR3 sequences, 9.6% being singletons. Sequenced input: PBMCs. The origin of the receptors is a human donor in good health (CMV status not recorded). Some clones in this sample may be carry-over from other donors' samples.

This clonotype was recorded at least ten times. The CDR3 spells CSARLRGGYEQYV. CDR3 nucleotides: TGCAGTGCTAGGCTTAGAGGAGGGTACGAGCAGTACGTC. This rearrangement joins TRBV20-1 to TRBJ2-7; tentative D call: TRBD2 (6 bases). This CDR3 has 13 residues. V gave up 3 bases and J gave up 4 bases, with 13 bases separating them. The germline CDR1 and CDR2 sequences are DFQATT and SNEGSKA (reference sequence).

This clonotype has a handful of counts. The V gene is TRBV12-3 or TRBV12-4, the J gene TRBJ2-7, with D unclear. This CDR3 spans 12 amino acids. Deletions cut 6 bases from V and 0 bases from J, with 6 bases between. The CDR3 DNA reads TGTGCCAGCAGCCGGGTCTCCTACGAGCAGTACTTC. Its protein is CASSRVSYEQYF.